The TCR beta chain under discussion was sequenced for a study of shared clonotypes between healthy human individuals (dated by TCRdb to about 2020). Context from the whole study: The cohort comprised a couple of women and three men aged 18 to 49 years. For each donor, CD4 naive and CD4 memory were each run on three plates, CD8 naive on two plates, and CD8 memory on one plate. To estimate repertoire size and how much clonotype sharing occurs between individuals, the study deeply sequenced the blood TCR repertoires of several healthy adults. Libraries were prepared and TCR repertoires were sequenced by different laboratories using diverse techniques, in order to increase sequencing depth and limit assay-specific biases. Each donor's leukapheresis produced roughly between roughly 0.94 and 9.5 billion PBMCs.

CD8 naive samples consisted of CD45RO-negative cells that were positively selected for CCR7, yielding a CD45RA+CCR7+ population without TemRA cells. Donors were healthy HIV-negative adults with no recently reported acute infections or vaccinations. Every donor was a Caucasian adult residing in Nashville, Tennessee, USA. Blood was collected by leukapheresis, and PBMCs were isolated by Ficoll-Histopaque density gradient centrifugation and then cryopreserved in liquid nitrogen vapor phase. Purity and quantity of every magnetically sorted T cell population were checked by analytical flow cytometry. Each sorted fraction had its genomic DNA isolated and then quantified by UV absorbance on a Nanodrop 2000c. TCR CDR3 regions were amplified from genomic DNA by multiplex PCR using the deep immunoSEQ assay. Genomic DNA extracted from each cell subset was distributed evenly over all wells of several immunoSEQ 96-well plates, and each plate served as one replicate. For sorted subsets, each replicate PCR was loaded with about 0.2 ug genomic DNA, equivalent to roughly 30,000 T cell genomes. The purified libraries were quantified using a Qubit 3.0 fluorometer, sized with a Bioanalyzer 2100, and then quantified again using the KAPA Library Quantification kit. Every immunoSEQ 96-well plate was sequenced on a dedicated single-read 150-cycle Illumina NextSeq 550 flow cell. Regarding the original processing steps: Because the immunoSEQ output held only junctional sequences and lacked quality scores, the filtering could not match the filtering applied to full-length reads. To assign V/J genes and CDR3, sequences were annotated using PyIR, a Python wrapper for IgBLAST v1.9, with IMGT germline references. Reads were removed for weak V/J assignments (E-value above 1e-6), missing CDR3, stop codons, out-of-frame junctions, or ambiguous translated residues. A V3J clonotype was defined by an identical inferred V gene, J gene, and CDR3 amino acid sequence. The percentage overlap between two repertoires was calculated by dividing the number of shared unique clonotypes by the size of the smaller repertoire. RTK rarefaction, the Chao1 estimator, and Recon v2.1 estimates of unobserved clonotypes were used to assess repertoire richness. OLGA was used to compute generation probabilities for all TCRbeta clonotypes that the gDNA method yielded from a handful of donors. TCRdb's version of the immuneACCESS table is confined to in-frame rearrangements and falls short of the full clone set. An unresolved V gene accounts for under half of the shortfall where checked; the remainder is of unknown origin. D and trimming come from the DNA, and the V and J calls and clone size come from that table. The sample contains roughly 2.1 million clones, 85% to 95% of them found a single time. The ten largest make up 1.5% to 2% of the sample.

Reading from cysteine to phenylalanine, the CDR3 counts 15 amino acids. Just the 45-base CDR3 DNA is kept, in frame starting at base 1. Trimming accounts for 7 bases at V and 4 bases at J, while the number of junction bases matched to no gene is 9. The germline V gene supplies CDR1 MNHEY and CDR2 SVGAGI. The study at large found these results: Naive subsets generally had larger estimated clonotype richness than memory subsets did. Based on pairwise subsampling, the degree of clonotype sharing among donors was expected to be affected by sequencing depth. Higher generation probabilities were observed for clonotypes shared by all four sorted-subset donors than for non-shared clonotypes. Sampling was limited to blood, and TCR repertoires in tissue likely differ from TCR repertoires in blood. Around 5.4% of naive CD4, 3% to 3.5% of naive CD8, approximately 2% of memory CD4, and roughly 0.4% of memory CD8 clonotypes were shared across a few donors. Incomplete sequencing was indicated by rarefaction of sorted-subset datasets, despite the large sequencing depth. Because the study included only a small number of donors, the genetic and exposure-history diversity represented was limited.

With regard to this clone: The clone's antigen remains unknown. Base-call qualities are not available, and no considerably larger clone is one nucleotide away.

This clonotype was obtained from a man aged 18 to 30 in good health. Some clones in this sample may be carry-over from other donors' samples. Rearrangement joined TRBV6-5 to TRBJ2-5; TRBD2 matches 10 bases in the middle. The sequenced material came from naive CD8+ T cells from PBMCs. The sample's cell subset or site label is to be understood as: CD45RA+CCR7+. The encoded CDR3 is CASTRLAGLGETQYF. The bases read TGTGCCAGCACCCGACTAGCGGGTCTGGGAGAGACCCAGTACTTC.